This is a list of T cell receptor beta chains from one sample in a study of T cell responses to AZD1222 COVID-19 vaccine. Sequenced by immunoSEQ multiplex PCR; TCRdb stores in-frame clones only, minus some. The repertoire includes 95,000 to 110,000 clones, 87% of them detected once, and 3.5% to 4.5% sits in the top ten. Sequencing was performed on peripheral blood, taken on day 0 of AZD1222 vaccination. The receptors shown here come from an adult in good health. The conserved cysteine and the conserved F or W are not part of the CDR3 here.

cdr3_length v_call cdr3_aa
9 TRBV24-1 AVSSYNEQF
10 TRBV30 AWTTGTYEQY
11 TRBV6-5 ASAGTGLNEQF
13 TRBV5-1 ASSLGGTGTYGYT
13 TRBV7-3 ASSSRAGGIETQY
12 TRBV5-8 ASRSARGAYGYT
12 TRBV30 AWSVQSYNSPLH
12 TRBV15 ATSRAGSGNTIY
13 TRBV6-1 ASSEVAGGTDTQY
14 TRBV28 ASSPPTGQLQETQY
11 TRBV11-3 ASSLRQNTEAF
12 TRBV11-2 ASSSLLAGTEAF
14 TRBV10-3 AISANRGLSYNEQF
13 TRBV15 ATRSGSFPLYEQY
13 TRBV9 ASSVPQGAVTEAF
17 TRBV28 ASSFSSGRRGADLEKLF
13 TRBV9 ASSVVEGAGSPLH
15 TRBV19 ASSIGPPGRGTDTQY
10 TRBV3-1/TRBV3-2 ASSQGEYEQY
13 TRBV27 ASKPSGGPSDTQY
14 TRBV9 ASSVETGGRLNEQF
13 TRBV4-2 ASSPGESTNEKLF
16 TRBV7-3 ASSLRSLGPLNTGELF
15 TRBV7-2 ASSARWDRVGSTEAF
13 TRBV7-9 ASSLASGAHYGYT
11 TRBV19 ASRTPGGLEAF
13 TRBV10-3 AIRSIGTGQETQY
12 TRBV4-1 ASSQIQNTYGYT
11 TRBV4-2 ASSQDVGQPQH